This entry is about one T cell receptor (beta chain). No antigen is known for it. Regarding treatment: 19 received Ad26.COV2.S at low or high dose, single or two shots; several received placebo; per-sample allocation not given. The samples were gathered on day 63 after the first injection of vaccine or placebo. The data were produced by immunoSEQ multiplex PCR, yet TCRdb's version contains in-frame clones alone and is incomplete. The profile shows over 300,000 clones, about 80% of them singletons. The data belong to a study of Ad26.COV2.S vaccination and SARS-CoV-2 variants. About the study: Each vaccinee took Ad26.COV2.S intramuscularly, once or twice 56 days apart. Whole-study findings and limits: Total T cell responses were possibly underestimated by TCR breadth and depth analyses. Reportedly, spike-specific CD8+ and CD4+ T cell responses achieved substantial breadth once vaccination had taken place. Vaccine recipients showed a spike-specific TCR breadth that was higher than in placebo recipients.

CDR1 is SEHNR and CDR2 is FQNEAQ in the germline V gene (reference sequence). The CDR3 is made up of 15 amino acids. V shed 1 base, J shed 7 bases, and the junction held 7 bases outside the gene matches. This clonotype was obtained from a person aged 18-60 years who received the Ad26.COV2.S COVID-19 vaccine or a placebo. The genes are TRBV7-9 and TRBJ2-1; TRBD2 aligns across 7 bases. The sequenced sample was peripheral blood, obtained in a trial of Ad26.COV2.S vaccine versus placebo. Here the CDR3 reads CASSLVGGMGNEQFF. CDR3 in DNA: TGTGCCAGCAGCTTAGTGGGAGGGATGGGGAATGAGCAGTTCTTC. Looking up the rest from reference TRBV7-9 and TRBJ2-1 gives the full variable domain: DTGVSQNPRHKITKRGQNVTFRCDPISEHNRLYWYRQTLGQGPEFLTYFQNEAQLEKSRLLSDRFSAERPKGSFSTLEIQRTEQGDSAMYLCASSLVGGMGNEQFFGPGTRLTVL.